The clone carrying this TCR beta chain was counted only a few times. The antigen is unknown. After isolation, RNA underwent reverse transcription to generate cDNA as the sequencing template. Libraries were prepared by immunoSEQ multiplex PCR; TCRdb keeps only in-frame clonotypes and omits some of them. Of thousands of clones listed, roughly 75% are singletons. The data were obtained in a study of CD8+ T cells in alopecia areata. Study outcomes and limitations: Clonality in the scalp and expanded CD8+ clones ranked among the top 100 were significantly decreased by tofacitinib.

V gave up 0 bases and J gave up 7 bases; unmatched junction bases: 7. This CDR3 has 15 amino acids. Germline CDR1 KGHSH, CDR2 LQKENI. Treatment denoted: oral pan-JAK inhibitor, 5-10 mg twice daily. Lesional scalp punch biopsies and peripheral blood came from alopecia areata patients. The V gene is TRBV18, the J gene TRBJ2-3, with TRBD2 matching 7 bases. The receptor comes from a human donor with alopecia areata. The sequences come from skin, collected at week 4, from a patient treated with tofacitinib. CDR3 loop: CASSPPSGGLNTQYF. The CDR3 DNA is TGTGCCAGCTCACCACCTTCCGGGGGGTTAAATACGCAGTATTTT.